A selection of T cell receptor beta chains follows, all from one sample in a study of T cell responses to AZD1222 COVID-19 vaccine. The repertoire was sequenced with immunoSEQ multiplex PCR; TCRdb's copy has only in-frame clones and lacks some. The sample yields approximately 130,000 clones, more than 85% seen once. The specimen was peripheral blood, collected 28 days after the second AZD1222 dose. Receptor source: an adult who received the AZD1222 COVID-19 vaccine. CDR3s include the opening cysteine and the closing phenylalanine or tryptophan. The order of the fields is V gene, D gene, J gene, clone size, CDR3 protein, CDR3 DNA. D genes are given only for firm matches. Clone size appears in some rows only: once, few, many, or a class for an expanded clone.

TRBV2	-	TRBJ2-1	-	CASSGVLNEQFF	TGTGCCAGCAGTGGGGTATTGAATGAGCAGTTCTTC
TRBV28	-	TRBJ1-2	-	CASSLVSYGYTF	TGTGCCAGCAGTTTGGTCAGCTATGGCTACACCTTC
TRBV4-1	TRBD1	TRBJ1-4	-	CASSQPPGQRNEKLFF	TGCGCCAGCAGCCAGCCACCGGGACAGCGTAATGAAAAACTGTTTTTT
TRBV7-6	-	TRBJ1-2	once	CASSLRRSYGYTF	TGTGCCAGCAGCCTCCGACGTAGCTATGGCTACACCTTC
TRBV19	TRBD1	TRBJ2-2	once	CASSNNDRVGELFF	TGTGCCAGTAGCAATAATGACAGGGTGGGGGAGCTGTTTTTT
TRBV2	TRBD1	TRBJ1-4	-	CASSGSQGRNEKLFF	TGTGCCAGCAGCGGTTCACAGGGGCGTAATGAAAAACTGTTTTTT
TRBV28	-	TRBJ1-1	-	CASSRGDVPEAFF	TGTGCCAGCAGCCGGGGTGATGTGCCTGAAGCTTTCTTT
TRBV30	TRBD2	TRBJ2-7	-	CAWRRSGGFYF	TGTGCCTGGAGACGTAGCGGGGGGTTCTACTTC
TRBV19	-	TRBJ2-1	-	CASSFRGGSSYNEQFF	TGTGCCAGTAGTTTTCGAGGGGGGAGCTCCTACAATGAGCAGTTCTTC
TRBV2	-	TRBJ1-3	-	CASKAPLSGNTIYF	TGTGCCAGCAAGGCTCCACTCTCTGGAAACACCATATATTTT
TRBV5-1	-	TRBJ2-7	-	CASSPSSDPYEQYF	TGCGCCAGCAGCCCCTCTAGCGACCCCTACGAGCAGTACTTC
TRBV30	-	TRBJ1-2	-	CAWRVAGAPYGYTF	TGTGCCTGGAGGGTAGCAGGGGCCCCCTATGGCTACACCTTC
TRBV21-1	-	TRBJ1-3	few	CASSSKPRSSGNTIYF	TGTGCCAGCAGCTCCAAGCCCAGGTCCTCTGGAAACACCATATATTTT
TRBV30	-	TRBJ1-5	few	CATSRGSNQPQHF	TGTGCCACCTCAAGGGGGAGCAATCAGCCCCAGCATTTT
TRBV18	-	TRBJ1-1	-	CASSPGFPRMNTEAFF	TGTGCCAGCTCACCGGGCTTTCCGAGAATGAACACTGAAGCTTTCTTT
TRBV7-2	-	TRBJ1-2	-	CASSLGLGLRSYTF	TGTGCCAGCAGCTTAGGGCTGGGGCTAAGAAGCTACACCTTC
TRBV29-1	TRBD1	TRBJ1-4	-	CSVEHRDRGRRMFF	TGCAGCGTTGAACACCGGGACAGGGGGCGACGGATGTTTTTT
TRBV5-1	-	TRBJ2-1	-	CASSRDRSSYNEQFF	TGCGCCAGCAGCCGAGACAGGAGCTCCTACAATGAGCAGTTCTTC
TRBV5-8	-	TRBJ1-2	-	CASSLDVYGYTF	TGTGCCAGCAGCTTGGATGTCTATGGCTACACCTTC
TRBV9	-	TRBJ1-2	-	CASSVDAGNEANYGYTF	TGTGCCAGCAGCGTAGATGCAGGGAACGAAGCTAACTATGGCTACACCTTC
TRBV12-3/TRBV12-4	-	TRBJ1-3	-	CASSSSSGNTIYF	TGTGCCAGCAGCTCCAGCTCTGGAAACACCATATATTTT
TRBV11-3	TRBD1	TRBJ2-3	-	CASSGTGSDTQYF	TGTGCCAGCAGCGGGACAGGGTCAGATACGCAGTATTTT
TRBV3-1/TRBV3-2	TRBD1	TRBJ1-6	-	CASSLRTGYNSPLHF	TGTGCCAGCAGCCTAAGGACAGGTTATAATTCACCCCTCCACTTT
TRBV15	-	TRBJ1-2	-	CATSRVGARYGYTF	TGTGCCACCAGCAGAGTGGGGGCGAGGTATGGCTACACCTTC
TRBV12-3/TRBV12-4	-	TRBJ2-7	-	CASSLRGVEQYF	TGTGCCAGCAGCCTACGAGGGGTCGAGCAGTACTTC
TRBV7-9	TRBD1	TRBJ1-3	-	CASSLTGARNTIYF	TGTGCCAGCAGCTTGACAGGGGCTAGAAACACCATATATTTT
TRBV2	TRBD2	TRBJ2-1	-	CASSETSGGAREQFF	TGTGCCAGCAGTGAGACTAGCGGGGGGGCCAGGGAGCAGTTCTTC
TRBV18	-	TRBJ2-3	-	CASSQEIELDTQYF	TGTGCCAGCTCACAAGAGATCGAGTTGGATACGCAGTATTTT
TRBV12-3/TRBV12-4	-	TRBJ1-6	-	CASRRFNSPLHF	TGTGCCAGCAGACGATTCAATTCACCCCTCCACTTT
TRBV29-1	-	TRBJ2-7	-	CSVESIADEQYF	TGCAGCGTTGAATCAATTGCCGACGAGCAGTACTTC
TRBV7-9	-	TRBJ1-4	-	CASSPGIGNEKLFF	TGTGCCAGCAGCCCAGGGATAGGGAATGAAAAACTGTTTTTT
TRBV3-1/TRBV3-2	-	TRBJ1-2	-	CASSLGSVMSYTF	TGTGCCAGCAGCTTGGGCTCGGTCATGAGCTACACCTTC
TRBV10-3	-	TRBJ1-1	few	CAISGRGTEAFF	TGTGCCATCAGTGGGCGAGGCACTGAAGCTTTCTTT
TRBV5-6	TRBD1	TRBJ1-2	-	CASSRDRSNYGYTF	TGTGCCAGCAGTCGGGACAGATCTAACTATGGCTACACCTTC
TRBV9	-	TRBJ2-7	-	CASSPHNDEQYF	TGTGCCAGCAGCCCGCATAATGACGAGCAGTACTTC
TRBV19	TRBD1	TRBJ1-5	-	CASSLRQGNQPQHF	TGTGCCAGTAGTCTCAGACAGGGGAATCAGCCCCAGCATTTT
TRBV19	-	TRBJ2-7	-	CASSIDRGIKSSYEQYF	TGTGCCAGTAGTATAGATCGCGGCATCAAATCCTCCTACGAGCAGTACTTC
TRBV18	TRBD1	TRBJ1-4	-	CASSLGGQSEKLFF	TGTGCCAGCTCCTTAGGGGGCCAGAGTGAAAAACTGTTTTTT
TRBV6-5	-	TRBJ2-7	few	CASSSPHSRVYEQYF	TGTGCCAGCAGTTCCCCTCATAGCAGGGTCTACGAGCAGTACTTC
TRBV19	-	TRBJ1-2	once	CASSRSGGRDYGYTF	TGTGCCAGTAGTAGGTCCGGGGGCAGGGACTATGGCTACACCTTC
TRBV30	TRBD1	TRBJ2-7	-	CAWMADRGSYEQYF	TGTGCCTGGATGGCGGACAGGGGATCGTACGAGCAGTACTTC
TRBV25-1	-	TRBJ1-1	-	CASSRTSAEAFF	TGTGCCAGCAGTCGTACGAGTGCTGAAGCTTTCTTT
TRBV2	-	TRBJ1-2	once	CASSVVRALTGYTF	TGTGCCAGCAGTGTGGTTCGGGCCCTAACTGGCTACACCTTC
TRBV11-2	TRBD2	TRBJ2-6	-	CASSLAGGAAGANVLTF	TGTGCCAGCAGCCTCGCCGGGGGGGCCGCTGGGGCCAACGTCCTGACTTTC
TRBV6-2/TRBV6-3	TRBD2	TRBJ2-2	-	CASSILADTGELFF	TGTGCCAGCAGTATACTAGCGGACACCGGGGAGCTGTTTTTT
TRBV5-1	-	TRBJ2-3	-	CASSFTTDTQYF	TGCGCCAGCAGCTTTACCACAGATACGCAGTATTTT
TRBV7-9	-	TRBJ2-2	-	CASSLIPGELFF	TGTGCCAGCAGCTTAATACCCGGGGAGCTGTTTTTT
TRBV9	TRBD2	TRBJ2-3	-	CASSVGLADYTDTQYF	TGTGCCAGCAGCGTAGGACTAGCGGACTACACAGATACGCAGTATTTT
TRBV9	-	TRBJ1-6	-	CASSVSVMGDTYNSPLHF	TGTGCCAGCAGCGTAAGTGTGATGGGGGACACCTATAATTCACCCCTCCACTTT
TRBV6-2/TRBV6-3	-	TRBJ1-6	-	CASSYDGRHSPLHF	TGTGCCAGCAGTTACGACGGCCGGCATTCACCCCTCCACTTT
TRBV7-9	-	TRBJ1-1	-	CASSPVPTEAFF	TGTGCCAGCAGCCCGGTCCCCACTGAAGCTTTCTTT
TRBV4-1	-	TRBJ2-1	-	CASSQADGNNEQFF	TGCGCCAGCAGCCAAGCGGACGGAAACAATGAGCAGTTCTTC
TRBV6-6	-	TRBJ1-6	-	CASRTGDTGNSPLHF	TGTGCCAGCAGGACGGGGGACACGGGGAATTCACCCCTCCACTTT
TRBV4-2	TRBD1	TRBJ1-4	-	CASSQGPGQQNEKLFF	TGTGCCAGCAGCCAAGGGCCGGGACAGCAGAATGAAAAACTGTTTTTT
TRBV12-3/TRBV12-4	-	TRBJ1-6	-	CASSSTGSPLHF	TGTGCCAGCAGTAGTACAGGTTCACCCCTCCACTTT